A single sample gave rise to the 29 T cell receptor beta chains below, sequenced in a study of blood T cells in healthy people across ages. The authors ran a second PCR of roughly 6 to 11 cycles using a sample-barcoded 5' primer and a J-beta primer mix. Each CDR3 protein is one row after TCRdb ran MiXCR on the 5' RACE reads. The data show hundreds of thousands of distinct CDR3 sequences, roughly 21% seen once. Material: blood. Receptors were obtained from a man between 65 and 85 years old in good health.

Points on this clonotype: One end of the junction fails to match germline, which may point to a read error. This chain joins TRBV4-1 and TRBJ1-2; D gene unclear. Germline loops: CDR1 MGHRA, CDR2 YSYEKL. The CDR3 has 15 residues. CDR3 protein: CASSQDGGTNYGHTF. DNA of the CDR3: TGCGCCAGCAGCCAAGACGGCGGAACTAACTATGGCCACACCTTC.

This clonotype occurred a few times. The chain recombines TRBV7-6 with TRBJ2-5, with D possibly TRBD1 on 6 matching bases. The CDR3 covers 16 residues. In germline, CDR1 is SGHVS, CDR2 FNYEAQ. V gave up 3 bases and J gave up 1 base, with 15 bases separating them. The CDR3: CASSLRQTGGQETQYF. In nucleotides, the CDR3 is TGTGCCAGCAGCTTGAGACAGACAGGTGGCCAAGAGACCCAGTACTTC.

In its sample, this clonotype was seen a few times. The chain links TRBV5-1 to TRBJ2-7; tentatively, D is TRBD2 (5 bases). Germline loops: CDR1 SGHRS, CDR2 YFSETQ. V shed 8 bases and J shed 0 bases, with 21 bases lying between them. The CDR3 length is 16 residues. The DNA for the CDR3 is TGCGCCAGTAGCCCTCAGCCGGGATCGAGCTCCTACGAGCAGTACTTC. Protein sequence: CASSPQPGSSSYEQYF.

This clonotype has more than one count but fewer than ten. The junction and the germline gene differ at one end; a read error may be behind it. The V gene is TRBV29-1, the J gene TRBJ2-3, with D tentatively TRBD1 (5 bases). The CDR3 has 15 amino acids. CDR1 is SQVTM and CDR2 is ANQGSEA in the germline V gene. The CDR3 coding sequence is TGCAGCGTGGAAGGGGAATCGTCGGGCACAGATACGCAGTATTTT. Translating it yields CSVEGESSGTDTQYF.

The chain employs TRBV25-1 and TRBJ2-3; D remains ambiguous. Germline CDR1 is MGHDK and CDR2 is SYGVNS. The V end was cut by 3 bases, the J end by 4 bases, with 8 bases between. This CDR3 spans 13 amino acids. CDR3 nucleotide sequence: TGTGCCAGCAGTGACATCGATTCAGATACGCAGTATTTT. Encoded protein: CASSDIDSDTQYF.

The gene calls are TRBV5-1 and TRBJ2-5; no clear D. The assigned J gene may be wrong: the sequence end matches TRBJ2-7 better. CDR3 length: 14 residues. CDR1 and CDR2 from the germline V gene are SGHRS and YFSETQ. The CDR3 is CASSLDFPSYEQYF. CDR3 DNA: TGCGCCAGCAGCTTGGATTTCCCTTCCTACGAGCAGTACTTC.

The genes are TRBV6-5 and TRBJ2-3; D might be TRBD1 (6 bases). Deletions cut 6 bases from V and 4 bases from J, with 14 bases between. This CDR3 region has 14 residues. Germline CDR1 MNHEY, CDR2 SVGAGI. The DNA for the CDR3 is TGTGCCAGCAGCAGGGGCCGACCTGCAGATACGCAGTATTTT. Translating gives CASSRGRPADTQYF.

Turning to this clonotype: The junction does not match germline at one end; this may be a read error. The rearrangement uses TRBV2 and TRBJ1-6; TRBD1 aligns across 11 bases. Germline V CDR1 and CDR2: SNHLY, FYNNEI. The CDR3 totals 14 residues. The CDR3 loop is CASRDRGLNPPLHF. CDR3 sequence (DNA): TGTGCCAGCAGGGACAGGGGGCTTAATCCACCCCTCCACTTT.

Remarks on this clonotype: The junction shows a germline mismatch at one end, possibly a read error. This chain uses TRBV7-8 with TRBJ2-1; 7 bases align to TRBD1. This CDR3 is 17 amino acids long. The germline V gene encodes CDR1 SGHVS and CDR2 FQNEAQ. The CDR3 nucleotides are TGTGCCTGCAGCTTAGTAGGCGGACAGGCCTCCTACAATGAGCAGTTCTTC. Protein product: CACSLVGGQASYNEQFF.

V is TRBV28 and J is TRBJ2-5, with TRBD2 matching over 11 bases. The J call may be incorrect, as the DNA end agrees better with TRBJ2-7. Germline V gene lookup returns CDR1 MDHEN and CDR2 SYDVKM. CDR3 length: 16 residues. The CDR3, as DNA: TGTGCCAGCAGTTTATTTAGCGGGAGGGTACGGAACGAGCAGTACTTC. This codes for CASSLFSGRVRNEQYF.

This chain connects TRBV10-3 to TRBJ2-2, with 10 bases identical to TRBD2. The CDR3 has 15 residues. V shed 7 bases and J 4 bases; nucleotides not matched to a gene: 6. CDR1 and CDR2 from the germline V gene are ENHRY and SYGVKD. The CDR3 nucleotides read TGTGCCATCAAAATCGAGCGGGGGGGCACCGGGGAGCTGTTTTTT. Its translation is CAIKIERGGTGELFF.

This clonotype turned up a few times. The CDR3 nucleotides read TGTGCCAGCAGCACTGGGACTAGCGGGAGTGGCTACGAGCAGTACTTC. Translating it yields CASSTGTSGSGYEQYF. The V gene is TRBV7-2, the J gene TRBJ2-7, with 14 bases lining up with TRBD2. In germline, CDR1 is SGHTA, CDR2 FQGNSA. The J segment lost 3 bases and the V segment lost 5 bases, leaving 6 bases of the junction unmatched. There are 16 residues in the CDR3.

This clonotype was seen more than once but under ten times. The germline gene is not matched at one end of the junction; a read error may be the cause. CDR3 DNA: TGTGCTAGCAGCTTAACCCCGGGCTCCGAGACCCAGTACTTC. Its translation is CASSLTPGSETQYF. This sequence joins TRBV7-7 and TRBJ2-5; D unresolved. This CDR3 is built from 14 residues. CDR1 is SSHAT, CDR2 FNYEAQ, per germline (reference sequence).

This clonotype was seen only a few times. This chain links TRBV9 with TRBJ2-5; TRBD2 might be the D (6 bases). TRBJ2-1 matches the DNA end more closely, so the J call is doubtful. This CDR3 spans 15 amino acids. Germline CDR1 SGDLS, CDR2 YYNGEE. The CDR3 loop is CASGDGGGNYNEQFF. In nucleotides, the CDR3 is TGTGCCAGCGGCGACGGTGGGGGGAATTACAATGAGCAGTTCTTC.

This chain uses TRBV4-1 with TRBJ1-1; no reliable D call. Germline V gene sequence: CDR1 MGHRA, CDR2 YSYEKL. Trimming cost V 0 bases and J 5 bases, with 13 bases left between them. The CDR3 is 15 amino acids. Here the CDR3 reads CASSQDFWGSTEAFF. CDR3 bases: TGCGCCAGCAGCCAAGATTTTTGGGGATCGACTGAAGCTTTCTTT.

This clonotype was seen more than once but under ten times. V is TRBV28 and J is TRBJ2-7; the match to TRBD1 covers 7 bases. The CDR3 is 14 amino acids. Germline trimming cut 6 bases from V and 3 bases from J; bases unmatched to any gene: 8. Germline V gene lookup returns CDR1 MDHEN and CDR2 SYDVKM. In nucleotides, the CDR3 is TGTGCCAGCAGCGATCCCGGGACAGACTACGAGCAGTACTTC. Translated, it gives CASSDPGTDYEQYF.

This chain links TRBV5-1 with TRBJ1-1; perhaps TRBD1 as D (6 bases). This CDR3 is built from 15 residues. Trimming shortened V by 0 bases and J by 5 bases, and 14 bases separated the two germline ends. The germline gives CDR1 SGHRS, CDR2 YFSETQ. DNA for the CDR3: TGCGCCAGCAGCTTGGATGGGGGGCAAGGGACTGAAGCTTTCTTT. Translation: CASSLDGGQGTEAFF.

This clonotype has a handful of counts. The rearrangement joins TRBV27 to TRBJ2-3; D tentatively reads TRBD1 or TRBD2 (5 bases each). Germline CDR1 reads MNHEY; CDR2 reads SMNVEV (reference sequence). The V end was cut by 4 bases, the J end by 3 bases, with 17 bases between. The length of the CDR3 is 16 residues. The CDR3 is CASSYYRGPDTDTQYF. The CDR3 nucleotides read TGTGCCAGCAGTTATTACCGGGGCCCTGATACAGATACGCAGTATTTT.

This clonotype was seen more than once but under ten times. The chain is built from TRBV19 and TRBJ2-3; TRBD2 matches at 8 bases. Germline V gene lookup returns CDR1 LNHDA and CDR2 SQIVND (reference sequence). Trimming removed 3 bases from V and 8 bases from J; junction bases left unmatched: 10. The CDR3 contains 15 residues. The CDR3 DNA follows: TGTGCCAGTAGTATTCTAGCGGGCGTCGCAGGTACGCAGTATTTT. Protein sequence: CASSILAGVAGTQYF. Based on the CDR3 plus reference TRBV19 and TRBJ2-3, the full variable domain is DGGITQSPKYLFRKEGQNVTLSCEQNLNHDAMYWYRQDPGQGLRLIYYSQIVNDFQKGDIAEGYSVSREKKESFPLTVTSAQKNPTAFYLCASSILAGVAGTQYFGPGTRLTVL.

This clonotype has ten or more counts. The genes are TRBV7-2 and TRBJ2-7; D possibly corresponds to TRBD2 (6 bases). The CDR3 is made up of 14 amino acids. V was clipped by 2 bases and J by 4 bases, with 12 bases between them. Per germline, CDR1 SGHTA and CDR2 FQGNSA. CDR3 bases: TGTGCCAGCAGCTTATCGGGACTCACGTACGAGCAGTACTTC. Translating it yields CASSLSGLTYEQYF.

This clonotype was counted between two and nine times. CDR3 residues: CASREGLASNEQFF. CDR3 nucleotide sequence: TGTGCCAGCAGGGAGGGACTAGCGAGCAATGAGCAGTTCTTC. The chain is built from TRBV6-1 and TRBJ2-1; 10 bases fit TRBD2. This CDR3 contains 14 residues. The germline gives CDR1 MNHNS, CDR2 SASEGT. V gave up 6 bases and J gave up 6 bases; unmatched junction bases: 5.

V gene TRBV18 combines with J gene TRBJ1-2, with D tentatively TRBD1 (6 bases). There are 14 residues in the CDR3. Germline V CDR1 and CDR2: KGHSH, LQKENI. The V gene lost 0 bases and the J gene lost 4 bases, with 9 bases spanning the gap. CDR3 amino acids: CASSPPGASYGYTF. Written as DNA, the CDR3 is TGTGCCAGCTCACCACCGGGGGCATCCTATGGCTACACCTTC.

The chain links TRBV19 to TRBJ2-7, with D maybe TRBD1 (6 bases). The V and J ends lost 3 bases and 6 bases respectively, with 21 bases between them. The CDR3 runs to 16 residues. In germline, CDR1 is LNHDA, CDR2 SQIVND (reference sequence). As DNA, the CDR3 is TGTGCCAGTAGTATGAGCCGGGACACATCCGCCTGCGAGCAGTACTTC. It encodes CASSMSRDTSACEQYF.

The chain joins TRBV12-1 to TRBJ2-1; no check of the table's D call, TRBD2, against the DNA was made. TRBV12-1 is a listed pseudogene. The CDR3 length is 15 residues. CDR3 loop: CASSSTRGMYNEQFF. Written as DNA, the CDR3 is TGTGCCAGCAGCTCTACTAGAGGGATGTACAATGAGCAGTTCTTC.

The chain joins TRBV6-6 to TRBJ1-3; D possibly corresponds to TRBD1 (5 bases). The V and J ends lost 6 bases and 2 bases respectively, with 14 bases between them. Germline V gives CDR1 MNHNY, CDR2 SVGAGI (reference sequence). CDR3 length: 15 residues. The CDR3 sequence: CASSLGTDTGNTIYF. For the CDR3, the DNA is TGTGCCAGCAGCCTCGGGACGGACACTGGAAACACCATATATTTT.

J is TRBJ2-1 and V is TRBV5-5, with TRBD2 identical over 16 bases. The germline CDR1 and CDR2 sequences are SGHKS and YYEKEE (reference sequence). The CDR3 length is 19 residues. The junction had 8 bases not matched to a gene; V was cut back by 4 bases and J by 1 base. CDR3 residues: CASSTGLAGGPGSYNEQFF. The CDR3 nucleotides read TGTGCCAGCAGCACGGGACTAGCGGGAGGGCCGGGTTCCTACAATGAGCAGTTCTTC.

This clonotype was detected a few times. The chain is built from TRBV6-5 and TRBJ1-6, with D possibly TRBD1 on 5 matching bases. Per germline, CDR1 MNHEY and CDR2 SVGAGI. The V end was cut by 8 bases, the J end by 8 bases, with 19 bases between. The CDR3 loop spans 15 amino acids. The CDR3 sequence: CASSGSGLGDSPLHF. DNA of the CDR3: TGTGCCAGCTCAGGGTCAGGGCTTGGGGATTCACCCCTCCACTTT.

Worth noting for this clonotype: Because it lacks the conserved phenylalanine or tryptophan at the end, this CDR3 is likely a read error. No DNA is shown, since the ends of the CDR3 on it are uncertain; the CDR3 is the one TCRdb lists. CDR3 loop: CASSVVGG. The rearrangement links TRBV9 to TRBJ2-6; the table gives TRBD1 as D, unverified against the DNA. Germline V lookup: CDR1 SGDLS, CDR2 YYNGEE. The CDR3 numbers 8 amino acids, ends counted.

This chain joins TRBV10-3 and TRBJ2-5; TRBD1 matches 10 bases. Per the germline V gene, CDR1 is ENHRY and CDR2 is SYGVKD. This CDR3 has 14 amino acids. J was trimmed by 5 bases and V by 6 bases; bases with no gene match: 6. The CDR3 loop reads CAIRTGTGEETQYF. CDR3 DNA: TGTGCCATCAGGACCGGGACAGGGGAGGAGACCCAGTACTTC.